These 4 T cell receptor beta chains came from one sample sequenced in a study of CD8 T cells in Susac syndrome. Reverse transcription of roughly 0.45 to 1 ug RNA used random hexamers. TCRdb reprocessed the immunoSEQ multiplex PCR reads with MiXCR, giving one entry per CDR3 protein. The sample includes roughly 100,000 distinct CDR3 sequences, roughly 94% of them seen just once. Sequences were obtained from CD4+ T cells from PBMCs. Every receptor here comes from a human donor with Susac syndrome.

V usage is TRBV7-9 and J usage is TRBJ2-7; 8 bases are shared with TRBD2. This CDR3 has 14 amino acids. Per germline, CDR1 SEHNR and CDR2 FQNEAQ (reference sequence). The V and J ends lost 5 bases and 4 bases, in that order; junction bases with no gene match: 7. The CDR3 DNA is TGTGCCAGCAGCGCAACCGGGACTAGATACGAGCAGTACTTC. Translating it yields CASSATGTRYEQYF.

This rearrangement joins TRBV28 to TRBJ2-7; tentatively, D is TRBD1 (7 bases). V gave up 4 bases and J gave up 3 bases, with 19 bases separating them. In germline, CDR1 is MDHEN, CDR2 SYDVKM. The CDR3 extends over 16 amino acids. This CDR3 reads CASSSPPGQEGYEQYF. DNA of the CDR3: TGTGCCAGCAGTTCCCCACCAGGACAGGAGGGCTACGAGCAGTACTTC.

The chain uses TRBV27 and TRBJ2-1; 7 bases are shared with TRBD1. The CDR3 has 13 amino acids. The germline gives CDR1 MNHEY, CDR2 SMNVEV (reference sequence). The V gene end was trimmed by 6 bases and the J gene end by 3 bases; junction bases not matched to a gene: 2. CDR3 DNA: TGTGCCAGCAGGACAGGGTACTACAATGAGCAGTTCTTC. It translates to CASRTGYYNEQFF.

This clonotype appeared a single time. The chain couples TRBV20-1 to TRBJ1-1; no clear D. The CDR3 has 13 amino acids. Germline CDR1 DFQATT, CDR2 SNEGSKA (reference sequence). V lost 7 bases, J lost 1 base, and 13 bases lay in between. CDR3 region: CSVSRLGNTEAFF. The CDR3 DNA sequence: TGCAGTGTTTCAAGGTTAGGGAACACTGAAGCTTTCTTT.